The clone carrying this TCR beta chain showed up just once. These data originate in a study of OX40 agonist ivuxolimab in advanced cancers. Study in general: Age averaged 60 years (range roughly 23 to 90), and less than 85% were male. Under the entry rules, prior anti-PD-1, anti-PD-L1 or anti-CTLA-4 therapy was allowed, and 40% had some. Partial responses, seen in three patients, involved one hepatocellular carcinoma and two cutaneous melanomas.

J was trimmed by 3 bases and V by 4 bases; bases with no gene match: 7. Germline lookup yields CDR1 SGHNT and CDR2 YYREEE (reference sequence). This CDR3 contains 16 residues. Using immunoSEQ multiplex PCR, the repertoire was profiled, and TCRdb retains in-frame clones only, with some absent. The sample records about 100,000 clones, 75% to 95% being singletons. The origin of this receptor is an adult with an advanced solid tumor such as melanoma, head and neck, liver or kidney cancer. The chain is built from TRBV5-4 and TRBJ2-5; 12 nucleotides agree with TRBD2. Sequenced here: CD4+ or CD8+ T cells sorted from blood, sampled in a trial of the OX40 agonist ivuxolimab. The CDR3 protein is CASSKPGLAGEETQYF. CDR3 sequence (DNA): TGTGCCAGCAGCAAACCGGGACTAGCGGGTGAAGAGACCCAGTACTTC.